The sequence of this TCR beta chain was determined in a study of T cell repertoires in cytomegalovirus infection. On the study more broadly: As its CMV epitopes, the study selected recently identified HLA-C-restricted and well-studied HLA-B-restricted targets. Indications of both CMV infection and matching HLA type were provided by public TCR beta signatures.

Study findings and constraints: Cumulative public TCR beta family frequency identified CMV carriers with the relevant HLA.

This CDR3 region has 14 residues. CDR1 and CDR2 from the germline V gene are SGHTA and FQGNSA. From the reads, TCRdb called clonotypes with MiXCR, one entry per CDR3 protein. Of approximately 770,000 distinct CDR3 sequences listed, approximately 32% were seen once; the top ten hold 10% to 15%. On this clonotype: Antigen: not known.

Sample: cultured CD8+ T cells from PBMCs, taken from culture after CMV antigen stimulation. This rearrangement joins TRBV7-2 to TRBJ2-1; D assignment may be TRBD1 or TRBD2 (5 bases each). TRBJ2-7 explains the end of the DNA better; the J call may be wrong. The clonotype originates from a human donor in good health (CMV status not recorded). Some clones in this sample may be carry-over from other donors' samples. This chain's CDR3 is CASTESGTYNEQYF. The CDR3 DNA follows: TGTGCCAGCACCGAGTCCGGGACCTACAATGAGCAGTACTTC.